This note documents a single T cell receptor beta chain sequence. This sample is drawn from a study of blood T cell repertoires in COVID-19. Study background: Researchers got acute and convalescent COVID-19 samples from the United States, Italy and Spain. Sample material is recorded as cDNA or gDNA derived from T cells, B-cell-depleted T cells, or PBMCs.

Under the authors' procedure: Cell counts per sample came from amplifying reference gene primers. The protocol was immunoSEQ multiplex PCR, while the TCRdb copy is restricted to in-frame clones and leaves out a portion. The D gene and trimming were derived from the DNA, and the V and J assignments and clone size from that table. Among some 120,000 clones listed, roughly 79% were seen once. This CDR3 has 15 residues. V was pared by 4 bases and J by 4 bases, with 8 bases of the junction left unmatched. In germline, CDR1 is SGHAT, CDR2 FQDESV (reference sequence). This rearrangement joins TRBV11-1 to TRBJ2-5, with 8 bases matching TRBD2. This receptor was taken from a human donor in a cohort sampled during active COVID-19. Sequenced input: peripheral blood. The CDR3 here is CASSSGLEAGETQYF. DNA for the CDR3: TGTGCCAGCAGCTCGGGACTAGAAGCGGGAGAGACCCAGTACTTC.